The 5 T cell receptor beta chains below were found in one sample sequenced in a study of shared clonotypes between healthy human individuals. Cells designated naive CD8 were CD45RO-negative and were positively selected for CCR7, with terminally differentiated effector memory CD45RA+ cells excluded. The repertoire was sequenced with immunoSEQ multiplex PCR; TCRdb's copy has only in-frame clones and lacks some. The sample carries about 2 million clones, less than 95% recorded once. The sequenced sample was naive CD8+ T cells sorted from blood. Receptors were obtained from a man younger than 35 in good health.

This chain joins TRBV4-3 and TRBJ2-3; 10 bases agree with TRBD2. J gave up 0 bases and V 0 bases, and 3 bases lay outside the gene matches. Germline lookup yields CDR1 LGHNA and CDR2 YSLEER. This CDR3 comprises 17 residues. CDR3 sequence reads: CASSQDPSGSSTDTQYF. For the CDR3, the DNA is TGCGCCAGCAGCCAAGATCCTAGCGGGAGTAGCACAGATACGCAGTATTTT.

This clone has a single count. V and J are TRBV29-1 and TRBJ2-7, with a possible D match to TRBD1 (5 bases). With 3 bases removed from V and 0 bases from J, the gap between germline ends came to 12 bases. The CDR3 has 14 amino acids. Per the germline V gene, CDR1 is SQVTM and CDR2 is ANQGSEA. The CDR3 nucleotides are TGCAGCGTTGAGGGGCCAGAAAGCTCCTACGAGCAGTACTTC. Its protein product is CSVEGPESSYEQYF.

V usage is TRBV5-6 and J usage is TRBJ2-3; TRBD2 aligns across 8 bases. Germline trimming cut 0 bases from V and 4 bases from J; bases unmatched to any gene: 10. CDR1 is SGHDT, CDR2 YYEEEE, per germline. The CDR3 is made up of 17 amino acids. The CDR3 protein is CASSLGKREPGADTQYF. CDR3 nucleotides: TGTGCCAGCAGCTTGGGGAAGCGGGAGCCGGGGGCAGATACGCAGTATTTT. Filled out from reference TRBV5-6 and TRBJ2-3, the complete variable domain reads DAGVTQSPTHLIKTRGQQVTLRCSPKSGHDTVSWYQQALGQGPQFIFQYYEEEERQRGNFPDRFSGHQFPNYSSELNVNALLLGDSALYLCASSLGKREPGADTQYFGPGTRLTVL.

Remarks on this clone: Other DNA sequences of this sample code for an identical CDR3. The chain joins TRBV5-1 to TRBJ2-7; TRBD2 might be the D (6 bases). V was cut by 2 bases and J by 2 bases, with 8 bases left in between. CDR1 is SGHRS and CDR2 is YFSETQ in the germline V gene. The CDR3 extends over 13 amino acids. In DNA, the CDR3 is TGCGCCAGCAGCTTCGGGAGTACCTACGAGCAGTACTTC. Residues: CASSFGSTYEQYF.

CDR3 DNA sequence: TGTGCCAGCAGCTTAACAGATAGTGAACAAGAGACCCAGTACTTC. Amino acid sequence: CASSLTDSEQETQYF. This chain links TRBV7-9 with TRBJ2-5; D is uncertain. There are 15 residues in the CDR3. CDR1 is SEHNR, CDR2 FQNEAQ, per germline (reference sequence). The V and J ends lost 2 bases and 2 bases respectively, with 12 bases between them. Looking up the rest from reference TRBV7-9 and TRBJ2-5 gives the full variable domain: DTGVSQNPRHKITKRGQNVTFRCDPISEHNRLYWYRQTLGQGPEFLTYFQNEAQLEKSRLLSDRFSAERPKGSFSTLEIQRTEQGDSAMYLCASSLTDSEQETQYFGPGTRLLVL.